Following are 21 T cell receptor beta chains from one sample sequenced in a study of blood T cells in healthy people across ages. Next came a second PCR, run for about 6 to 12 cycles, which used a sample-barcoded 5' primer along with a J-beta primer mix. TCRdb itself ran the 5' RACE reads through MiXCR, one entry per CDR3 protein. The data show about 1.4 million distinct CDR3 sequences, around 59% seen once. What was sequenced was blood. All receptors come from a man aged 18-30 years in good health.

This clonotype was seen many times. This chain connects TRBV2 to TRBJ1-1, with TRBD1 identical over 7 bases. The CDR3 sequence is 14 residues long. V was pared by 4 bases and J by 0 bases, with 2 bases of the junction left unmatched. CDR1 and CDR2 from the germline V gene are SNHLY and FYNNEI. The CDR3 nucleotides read TGTGCCAGCAGTGTTGACAGGGTGAACACTGAAGCTTTCTTT. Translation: CASSVDRVNTEAFF.

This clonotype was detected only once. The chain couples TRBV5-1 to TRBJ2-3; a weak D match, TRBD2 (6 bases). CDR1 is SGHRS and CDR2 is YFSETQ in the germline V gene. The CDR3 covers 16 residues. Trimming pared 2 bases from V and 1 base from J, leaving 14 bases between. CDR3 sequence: CASSFTSRWGTDTQYF. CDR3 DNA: TGCGCCAGCAGCTTCACTAGCAGATGGGGCACAGATACGCAGTATTTT.

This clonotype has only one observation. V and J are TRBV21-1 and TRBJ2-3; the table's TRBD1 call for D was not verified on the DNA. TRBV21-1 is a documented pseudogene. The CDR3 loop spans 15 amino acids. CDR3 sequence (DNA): TGTGCCAGCAGCGCCCCTCGGGGATTTGCAGATACGCAGTATTTT. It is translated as CASSAPRGFADTQYF.

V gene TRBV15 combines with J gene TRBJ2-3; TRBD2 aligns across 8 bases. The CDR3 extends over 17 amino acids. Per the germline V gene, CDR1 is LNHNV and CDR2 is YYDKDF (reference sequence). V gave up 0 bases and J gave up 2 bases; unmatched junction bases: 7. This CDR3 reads CATSRDLTSAFTDTQYF. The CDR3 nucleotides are TGTGCCACCAGCAGAGATCTGACTAGCGCCTTCACAGATACGCAGTATTTT.

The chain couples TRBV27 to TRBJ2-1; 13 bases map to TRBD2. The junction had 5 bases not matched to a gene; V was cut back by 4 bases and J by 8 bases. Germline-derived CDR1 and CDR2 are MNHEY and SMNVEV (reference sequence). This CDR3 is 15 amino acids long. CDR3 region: CASSSGTSGVDEQFF. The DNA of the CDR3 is TGTGCCAGCAGTTCGGGGACTAGCGGGGTGGATGAGCAGTTCTTC.

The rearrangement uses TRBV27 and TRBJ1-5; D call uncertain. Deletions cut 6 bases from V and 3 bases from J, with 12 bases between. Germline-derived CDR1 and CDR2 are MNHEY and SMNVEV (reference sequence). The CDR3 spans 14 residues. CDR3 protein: CASSRDAYNQPQHF. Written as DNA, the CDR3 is TGTGCCAGCAGCCGCGACGCATACAATCAGCCCCAGCATTTT.

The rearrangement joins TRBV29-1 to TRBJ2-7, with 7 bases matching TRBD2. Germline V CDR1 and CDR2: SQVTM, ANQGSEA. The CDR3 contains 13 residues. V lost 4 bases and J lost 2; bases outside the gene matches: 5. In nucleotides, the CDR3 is TGCAGCGTTGGACAAAGCGGGGCCTACGAGCAGTACTTC. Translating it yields CSVGQSGAYEQYF.

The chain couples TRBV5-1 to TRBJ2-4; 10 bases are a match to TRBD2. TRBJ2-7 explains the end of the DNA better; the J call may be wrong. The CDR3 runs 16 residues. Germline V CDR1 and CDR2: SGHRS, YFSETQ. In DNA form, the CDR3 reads TGCGCCAGCAGCTTGGGGGCTAGCGGGAGTATCCTCGAGCAGTACTTC. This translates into CASSLGASGSILEQYF.

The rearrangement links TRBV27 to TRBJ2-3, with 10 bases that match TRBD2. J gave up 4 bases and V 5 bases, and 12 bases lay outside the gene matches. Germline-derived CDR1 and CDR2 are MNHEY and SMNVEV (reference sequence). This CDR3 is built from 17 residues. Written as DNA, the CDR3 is TGTGCCAGCAGTCCACTTGTCAGCGGGGGGGCTGCAGATACGCAGTATTTT. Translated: CASSPLVSGGAADTQYF.

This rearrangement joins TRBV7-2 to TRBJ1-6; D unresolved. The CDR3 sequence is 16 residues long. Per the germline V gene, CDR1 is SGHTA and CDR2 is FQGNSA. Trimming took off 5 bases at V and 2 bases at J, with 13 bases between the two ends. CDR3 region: CASSQAGRPYNSPLHF. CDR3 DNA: TGTGCCAGCAGCCAGGCAGGCAGACCCTATAATTCACCCCTCCACTTT.

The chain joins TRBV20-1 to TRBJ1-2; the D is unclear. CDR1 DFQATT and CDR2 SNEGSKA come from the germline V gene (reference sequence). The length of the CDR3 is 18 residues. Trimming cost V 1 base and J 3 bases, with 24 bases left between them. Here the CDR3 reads CSARASGSPRGRDYGYTF. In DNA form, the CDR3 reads TGCAGTGCTAGAGCCTCCGGGTCGCCGCGAGGGCGTGACTATGGCTACACCTTC.

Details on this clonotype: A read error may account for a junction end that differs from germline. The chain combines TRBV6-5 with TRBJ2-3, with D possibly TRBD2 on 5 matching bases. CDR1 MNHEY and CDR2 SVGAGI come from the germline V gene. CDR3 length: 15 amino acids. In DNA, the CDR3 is TGTGTCAGCCAGAAGACTAACTCACACACCGATACGCAGTATTTT. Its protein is CVSQKTNSHTDTQYF.

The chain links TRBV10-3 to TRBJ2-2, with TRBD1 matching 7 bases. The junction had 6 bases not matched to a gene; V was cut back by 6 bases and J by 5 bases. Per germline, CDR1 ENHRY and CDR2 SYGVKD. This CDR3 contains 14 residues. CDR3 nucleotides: TGTGCCATCAGCCGGGACAGAAGAACCGGGGAGCTGTTTTTT. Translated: CAISRDRRTGELFF.

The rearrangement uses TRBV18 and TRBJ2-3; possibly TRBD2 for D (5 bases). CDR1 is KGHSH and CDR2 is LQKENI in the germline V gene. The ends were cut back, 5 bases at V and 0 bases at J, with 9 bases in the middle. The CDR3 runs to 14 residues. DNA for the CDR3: TGTGCCAGCTCAAGGTGGGAGAGCACAGATACGCAGTATTTT. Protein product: CASSRWESTDTQYF.

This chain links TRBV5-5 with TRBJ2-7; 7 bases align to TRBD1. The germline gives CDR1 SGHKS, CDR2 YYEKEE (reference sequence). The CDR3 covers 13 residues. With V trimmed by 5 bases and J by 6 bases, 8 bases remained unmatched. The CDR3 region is CASRSTGAGEQYF. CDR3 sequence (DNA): TGTGCCAGCAGATCCACAGGGGCGGGCGAGCAGTACTTC.

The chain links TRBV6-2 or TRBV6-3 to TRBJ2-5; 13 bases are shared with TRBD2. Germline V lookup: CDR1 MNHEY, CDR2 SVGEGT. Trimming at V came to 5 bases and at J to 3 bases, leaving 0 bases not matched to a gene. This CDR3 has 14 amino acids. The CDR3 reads CASSGTSGEETQYF. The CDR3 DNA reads TGTGCCAGCAGTGGGACTAGCGGGGAAGAGACCCAGTACTTC.

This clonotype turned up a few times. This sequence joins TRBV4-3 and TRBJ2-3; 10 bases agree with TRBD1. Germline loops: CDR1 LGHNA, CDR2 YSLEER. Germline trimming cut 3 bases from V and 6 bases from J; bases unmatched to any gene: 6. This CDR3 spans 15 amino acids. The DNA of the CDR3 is TGCGCCAGCAGCCAGCAGGGACAGGGGAGCGATACGCAGTATTTT. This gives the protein CASSQQGQGSDTQYF.

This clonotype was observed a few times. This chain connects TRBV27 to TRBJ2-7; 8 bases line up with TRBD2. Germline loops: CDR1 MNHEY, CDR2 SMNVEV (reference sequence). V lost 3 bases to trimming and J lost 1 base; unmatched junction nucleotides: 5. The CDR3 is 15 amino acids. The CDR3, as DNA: TGTGCCAGCAGTTTGGCTAGCGGGCTTTCCTACGAGCAGTACTTC. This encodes CASSLASGLSYEQYF.

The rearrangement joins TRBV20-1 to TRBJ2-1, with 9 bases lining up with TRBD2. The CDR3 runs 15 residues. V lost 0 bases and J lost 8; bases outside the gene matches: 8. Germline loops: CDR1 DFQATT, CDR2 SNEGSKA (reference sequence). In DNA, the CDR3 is TGCAGTGCTAGAGATCCCGGGACTAGCTTCCATGAGCAGTTCTTC. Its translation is CSARDPGTSFHEQFF.

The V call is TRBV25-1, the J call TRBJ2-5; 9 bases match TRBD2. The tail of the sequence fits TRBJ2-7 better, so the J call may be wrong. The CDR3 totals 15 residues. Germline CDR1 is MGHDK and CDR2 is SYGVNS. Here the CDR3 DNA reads TGTGCCAGCAGTGGGGGGCGGGGGGGCCTTGACGAGCAGTACTTC. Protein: CASSGGRGGLDEQYF.

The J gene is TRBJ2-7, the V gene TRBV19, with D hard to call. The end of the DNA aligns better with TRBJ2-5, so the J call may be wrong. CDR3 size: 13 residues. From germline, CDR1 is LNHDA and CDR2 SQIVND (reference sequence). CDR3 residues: CASSKQAQETQYF. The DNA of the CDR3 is TGTGCCAGTAGTAAGCAGGCTCAAGAGACCCAGTACTTC.